The 11 T cell receptor beta chains presented below share a single source sample, sequenced in a study of shared clonotypes between healthy human individuals. Here immunoSEQ multiplex PCR was the method, and the copy in TCRdb shows in-frame clones only, minus some. This table holds a few million clones, roughly nine tenths found once. Input material: naive CD4+ T cells sorted from blood. The subset denotes: CD45RA+ positively selected. These receptors all stem from a young man in good health.

The chain has TRBV27 and TRBJ1-5; TRBD1 aligns across 11 bases. Germline lookup yields CDR1 MNHEY and CDR2 SMNVEV (reference sequence). Trimming removed 0 bases from V and 4 bases from J; junction bases left unmatched: 5. This CDR3 comprises 17 residues. The CDR3 sequence is CASSLSRGTGGNQPQHF. The CDR3, as DNA: TGTGCCAGCAGTTTATCGCGGGGGACAGGGGGGAATCAGCCCCAGCATTTT.

This clone was seen a single time. The gene calls are TRBV4-3 and TRBJ2-2, with D unclear. From germline, CDR1 is LGHNA and CDR2 YSLEER. The CDR3 extends over 17 amino acids. Deletions cut 0 bases from V and 6 bases from J, with 17 bases between. Here the CDR3 reads CASSQDSVRSGAGELFF. As DNA, the CDR3 is TGCGCCAGCAGCCAAGATAGTGTCCGCAGTGGGGCCGGGGAGCTGTTTTTT.

Turning to this clone: Different DNA sequences within this sample yield the same CDR3. The chain combines TRBV5-1 with TRBJ1-4; D gene uncertain. V was trimmed by 0 bases and J by 3 bases, leaving 6 bases between them. CDR1 is SGHRS, CDR2 YFSETQ, per germline. The CDR3 has 14 residues. In nucleotides, the CDR3 is TGCGCCAGCAGCTTGGGGGTGGCTAATGAAAAACTGTTTTTT. This encodes CASSLGVANEKLFF.

To note about this clone: Other DNA sequences in this sample translate to the same CDR3. V gene TRBV4-1 combines with J gene TRBJ2-7; TRBD1 matches at 9 bases. Trimming removed 0 bases from V and 4 bases from J; junction bases left unmatched: 4. Germline CDR1 and CDR2: MGHRA and YSYEKL. This CDR3 has 15 amino acids. CDR3 protein: CASSQDDRGNYEQYF. In DNA, the CDR3 is TGCGCCAGCAGCCAAGACGACAGGGGGAATTACGAGCAGTACTTC.

This clone appeared once. This chain links TRBV5-1 with TRBJ1-4; D might be TRBD1 (6 bases). Trimming took off 2 bases at V and 8 bases at J, with 13 bases between the two ends. The germline V gene encodes CDR1 SGHRS and CDR2 YFSETQ. The length of the CDR3 is 14 residues. CDR3 bases: TGCGCCAGCAGCTTCGGAGGGGGTGGCGAAAAACTGTTTTTT. Its protein is CASSFGGGGEKLFF.

This clone has only a few counts. The chain is built from TRBV9 and TRBJ1-1; D unclear. This CDR3 is built from 13 residues. Trimming removed 3 bases from V and 4 bases from J, with 10 bases in between. CDR1 is SGDLS, CDR2 YYNGEE, per germline. CDR3 bases: TGTGCCAGCAGCGCTGTAAGTGGCACTGAAGCTTTCTTT. Protein sequence: CASSAVSGTEAFF.

As concerns this clone: Other DNA variants within this sample encode the same CDR3. The chain is built from TRBV19 and TRBJ1-5; no clear D gene. The V gene lost 5 bases and the J gene lost 4 bases, with 9 bases spanning the gap. This CDR3 spans 13 amino acids. Germline V gene lookup returns CDR1 LNHDA and CDR2 SQIVND (reference sequence). This chain's CDR3 is CASSPDGNQPQHF. The CDR3, as DNA: TGTGCCAGTAGTCCCGACGGGAATCAGCCCCAGCATTTT.

This clone came up once. The chain joins TRBV29-1 to TRBJ2-3; D remains unclear. The CDR3 consists of 15 residues. Germline CDR1 and CDR2: SQVTM and ANQGSEA. Trimming pared 0 bases from V and 2 bases from J, leaving 12 bases between. In DNA form, the CDR3 reads TGCAGCGTTGAAGACACCGTGCTGAACACAGATACGCAGTATTTT. This gives the protein CSVEDTVLNTDTQYF.

CDR3 nucleotides: TGTGCCAGCAGCAAACCGACGGCGTACACTGAAGCTTTCTTT. It specifies CASSKPTAYTEAFF. This rearrangement joins TRBV7-2 to TRBJ1-1; D is unresolved. Germline V gene data show CDR1 as SGHTA and CDR2 as FQGNSA. Trimming took 5 bases from V and 3 from J, leaving 13 bases between them. CDR3 length equals 14 residues.

Comments on this clone: Other DNA sequences in the same sample also yield this CDR3. The chain uses TRBV5-4 and TRBJ1-2; unclear D gene. The CDR3 is 14 residues long. V was clipped by 0 bases and J by 0 bases, with 6 bases between them. Germline values: CDR1 SGHNT, CDR2 YYREEE (reference sequence). The CDR3 sequence: CASSLGQANYGYTF. DNA for the CDR3: TGTGCCAGCAGCTTGGGACAAGCTAACTATGGCTACACCTTC.

The chain links TRBV19 to TRBJ1-5; D is unresolved. Germline V lookup: CDR1 LNHDA, CDR2 SQIVND (reference sequence). CDR3 length equals 15 residues. V shed 5 bases and J shed 0 bases, with 11 bases lying between them. The CDR3 DNA is TGTGCCAGTAGTCCCTTATCGGGTAGCAATCAGCCCCAGCATTTT. It specifies CASSPLSGSNQPQHF. The full variable domain, its missing parts supplied by reference TRBV19 and TRBJ1-5, is DGGITQSPKYLFRKEGQNVTLSCEQNLNHDAMYWYRQDPGQGLRLIYYSQIVNDFQKGDIAEGYSVSREKKESFPLTVTSAQKNPTAFYLCASSPLSGSNQPQHFGDGTRLSIL.